This T cell receptor beta chain was captured in a study of T cells in localized non-small cell lung cancer. In regard to this clone: Its antigen is not identified.

The method was immunoSEQ multiplex PCR; TCRdb's version includes in-frame clones alone and lacks a portion of them. The table has more than 1,500 clones, under 25% seen once; the top ten hold approximately 15%. CDR1 and CDR2 from the germline V gene are SSHAT and FNYEAQ (reference sequence). The length of the CDR3 is 14 residues. Trimming stripped 3 bases from V and 4 bases from J, with 12 bases between. Overall study findings and caveats: Patients showing higher blood T cell density tended to see longer overall survival. Median around 54 top-100 tumor clones were shared with paired adjacent lung.

The sample here was normal lung tissue next to the tumor, taken before any cancer treatment. V gene TRBV7-7 combines with J gene TRBJ1-2; D might be TRBD1 (6 bases). The sequence derives from a male donor at least 60 years old with stage II lung adenocarcinoma. The CDR3 nucleotides read TGTGCCAGCAGCTTCGCAGGGGAACCCTATGGCTACACCTTC. Amino acid sequence: CASSFAGEPYGYTF.